Listed below are T cell receptor beta chains from one sample, sequenced in a study of early T cells in non-severe SARS-CoV-2 infection. MiXCR was run by TCRdb on the 5' RACE reads, yielding one entry per CDR3 protein. The sample shows 75,000 to 100,000 distinct CDR3 sequences, about 15% of them seen only once. What was sequenced was whole blood. These TCRs come from an adult who was a healthcare worker with PCR-confirmed SARS-CoV-2 infection or an uninfected control (not recorded which). Each CDR3 is given with its conserved first and last residue. The order of the fields is J gene, clone size, D gene, V gene, CDR3 length, CDR3 DNA, CDR3 protein. The D gene is left open where the match is weak. Clone size is given for some rows only: seen once, a few or many times, or a class if the clone is expanded.

J gene: TRBJ1-6; clone size: few; D gene: .; V gene: TRBV19; CDR3 length: 15; CDR3 DNA: TGTGCCAGTAGTGATCGACAGGCAGTTAATTCACCCCTCCACTTT; CDR3 protein: CASSDRQAVNSPLHF
J gene: TRBJ1-3; clone size: few; D gene: .; V gene: TRBV7-8; CDR3 length: 15; CDR3 DNA: TGTGCCAGCAGCTTAGCATGGTTACGCGGAAACACCATATATTTT; CDR3 protein: CASSLAWLRGNTIYF
J gene: TRBJ2-7; clone size: .; D gene: .; V gene: TRBV2; CDR3 length: 13; CDR3 DNA: TGTGCCAGCAGTGAATCGGGAAGGTACGAGCAGTACTTC; CDR3 protein: CASSESGRYEQYF
J gene: TRBJ2-7; clone size: .; D gene: .; V gene: TRBV5-5; CDR3 length: 17; CDR3 DNA: TGTGCCAGCAGCTCTCTTCATTCCGGGACAAACTCCTACGAGCAGTACTTC; CDR3 protein: CASSSLHSGTNSYEQYF
J gene: TRBJ1-1; clone size: .; D gene: .; V gene: TRBV20-1; CDR3 length: 17; CDR3 DNA: TGCAGTGCTCCCCGTCGAGGTAGCCCGAACGCGGACACTGAAGCTTTCTTT; CDR3 protein: CSAPRRGSPNADTEAFF
J gene: TRBJ1-6; clone size: .; D gene: .; V gene: TRBV27; CDR3 length: 16; CDR3 DNA: TGTGCCAGCACCCGACAAGTAGGGGGGGCACCCCCGGCCCTCCACTTT; CDR3 protein: CASTRQVGGAPPALHF
J gene: TRBJ2-3; clone size: .; D gene: .; V gene: TRBV11-2; CDR3 length: 16; CDR3 DNA: TGTGCCAGCAGCTTAGGGACGACCGCCAGCACAGATACGCAGTATTTT; CDR3 protein: CASSLGTTASTDTQYF
J gene: TRBJ1-1; clone size: .; D gene: .; V gene: TRBV6-2/TRBV6-3; CDR3 length: 15; CDR3 DNA: TGTGCCAGCAGTTACTCTGGCAGAGAAATCACTGAAGCTTTCTTT; CDR3 protein: CASSYSGREITEAFF
J gene: TRBJ2-7; clone size: many; D gene: .; V gene: TRBV7-6; CDR3 length: 15; CDR3 DNA: TGTGCCAGCAGCTTTAATCAGGGACCCACCTACGAGCAGTACTTC; CDR3 protein: CASSFNQGPTYEQYF
J gene: TRBJ1-1; clone size: few; D gene: TRBD1; V gene: TRBV20-1; CDR3 length: 15; CDR3 DNA: TGCAGTGCTAGATCAGGACAGGGGACGAACACTGAAGCTTTCTTT; CDR3 protein: CSARSGQGTNTEAFF
J gene: TRBJ1-6; clone size: few; D gene: .; V gene: TRBV27; CDR3 length: 15; CDR3 DNA: TGTGCCAGCAGTTTGGGATCGGAGAGGGTTTCACCCCTCCACTTT; CDR3 protein: CASSLGSERVSPLHF
J gene: TRBJ1-2; clone size: few; D gene: .; V gene: TRBV4-3; CDR3 length: 14; CDR3 DNA: TGCGCCAGCAGCCAAGAACAGAGCAACTATGGCTACACCTTC; CDR3 protein: CASSQEQSNYGYTF
J gene: TRBJ1-1; clone size: .; D gene: TRBD1; V gene: TRBV6-2/TRBV6-3; CDR3 length: 11; CDR3 DNA: TGTGCCACCTCCAGTACGGGACAGGGGTTCTTT; CDR3 protein: CATSSTGQGFF
J gene: TRBJ2-3; clone size: .; D gene: .; V gene: TRBV6-2/TRBV6-3; CDR3 length: 13; CDR3 DNA: TGTGCCAGCGGGCAGGGCACCGGAGATACGCAGTATTTT; CDR3 protein: CASGQGTGDTQYF
J gene: TRBJ2-2; clone size: .; D gene: .; V gene: TRBV18; CDR3 length: 13; CDR3 DNA: TGTGCCAGCTCACGCGACGGGTCCGGGGAGCTGTTTTTT; CDR3 protein: CASSRDGSGELFF
J gene: TRBJ1-1; clone size: .; D gene: .; V gene: TRBV6-5; CDR3 length: 13; CDR3 DNA: TGTGCCAGCAGTCCGGGCAGGAACACTGAAGCTTTCTTT; CDR3 protein: CASSPGRNTEAFF
J gene: TRBJ2-7; clone size: .; D gene: .; V gene: TRBV12-3/TRBV12-4; CDR3 length: 14; CDR3 DNA: TGTGCCAGCAGTCGGACAGTTCCGTCCTACGAGCAGTACTTC; CDR3 protein: CASSRTVPSYEQYF
J gene: TRBJ2-7; clone size: .; D gene: TRBD1; V gene: TRBV28; CDR3 length: 21; CDR3 DNA: TGTGCCAGCAGTTTATACGAGTCGACAGGGGGCGTTCGGGTGAACTCCTACGAGCAGTACTTC; CDR3 protein: CASSLYESTGGVRVNSYEQYF
J gene: TRBJ1-1; clone size: many; D gene: TRBD1; V gene: TRBV2; CDR3 length: 15; CDR3 DNA: TGTGCCAGCAGAGAGACAGGGACCCCGAACACTGAAGCTTTCTTT; CDR3 protein: CASRETGTPNTEAFF
J gene: TRBJ1-5; clone size: .; D gene: .; V gene: TRBV7-9; CDR3 length: 15; CDR3 DNA: TGTGCCAGCAGCTCGGACACGCGAGAGAATCAGCCCCAGCATTTT; CDR3 protein: CASSSDTRENQPQHF
J gene: TRBJ2-1; clone size: .; D gene: .; V gene: TRBV2; CDR3 length: 13; CDR3 DNA: TGTGCCAGCAGCCGGGAAAATTACAATGAGCAGTTCTTC; CDR3 protein: CASSRENYNEQFF
J gene: TRBJ2-1; clone size: .; D gene: .; V gene: TRBV24-1; CDR3 length: 14; CDR3 DNA: TGTGCCACCAGTGATCGGGACACTTACAATGAGCAGTTCTTC; CDR3 protein: CATSDRDTYNEQFF
J gene: TRBJ2-1; clone size: .; D gene: .; V gene: TRBV12-3/TRBV12-4; CDR3 length: 12; CDR3 DNA: TGTGCCAGCAGCGCCGGGGGCATAGAGCAGTTCTTC; CDR3 protein: CASSAGGIEQFF
J gene: TRBJ2-7; clone size: .; D gene: .; V gene: TRBV6-6; CDR3 length: 13; CDR3 DNA: TGTGCCAGCTGCCGTTCTCCCAGTTACGAGCAGTACTTC; CDR3 protein: CASCRSPSYEQYF
J gene: TRBJ1-5; clone size: .; D gene: .; V gene: TRBV5-1; CDR3 length: 14; CDR3 DNA: TGCGCCAGCAGCGTGGACACTAGCAATCAGCCCCAGCATTTT; CDR3 protein: CASSVDTSNQPQHF
J gene: TRBJ1-5; clone size: few; D gene: .; V gene: TRBV6-8; CDR3 length: 12; CDR3 DNA: TGTGCCAGCAGGGAGTGGGACCAGCCCCAGCATTTT; CDR3 protein: CASREWDQPQHF
J gene: TRBJ2-2; clone size: few; D gene: TRBD1; V gene: TRBV6-5; CDR3 length: 16; CDR3 DNA: TGTGCCAGCAGTTACGTAGGGGGCGCGAACACCGGGGAGCTGTTTTTT; CDR3 protein: CASSYVGGANTGELFF
J gene: TRBJ2-1; clone size: .; D gene: TRBD2; V gene: TRBV27; CDR3 length: 16; CDR3 DNA: TGTGCCAGCAGTTTGCCCCCCAGCGGGGCCCACAATGAGCAGTTCTTC; CDR3 protein: CASSLPPSGAHNEQFF
J gene: TRBJ2-7; clone size: .; D gene: TRBD2; V gene: TRBV7-9; CDR3 length: 14; CDR3 DNA: TGTGCCAGCAGCTTGACTAGCGGGAGTGGGGAGCAGTACTTC; CDR3 protein: CASSLTSGSGEQYF
J gene: TRBJ1-3; clone size: many; D gene: .; V gene: TRBV11-2; CDR3 length: 16; CDR3 DNA: TGTGCCAGCAGCTTTTCCGCACTTGCCTCTGGAAACACCATATATTTT; CDR3 protein: CASSFSALASGNTIYF
J gene: TRBJ2-1; clone size: .; D gene: .; V gene: TRBV12-3/TRBV12-4; CDR3 length: 11; CDR3 DNA: TGTGCCAGCAGTTTGAGGAATGAGCAGTTCTTC; CDR3 protein: CASSLRNEQFF
J gene: TRBJ1-1; clone size: few; D gene: .; V gene: TRBV7-9; CDR3 length: 13; CDR3 DNA: TGTGCCAGCAGCTTACGTCCGGGCACTGAAGCTTTCTTT; CDR3 protein: CASSLRPGTEAFF
J gene: TRBJ2-7; clone size: .; D gene: TRBD2; V gene: TRBV28; CDR3 length: 15; CDR3 DNA: TGTGCCAGCAGTCACCTTAGCGGGGGGGGCCACGAGCAGTACTTC; CDR3 protein: CASSHLSGGGHEQYF
J gene: TRBJ2-1; clone size: .; D gene: .; V gene: TRBV2; CDR3 length: 12; CDR3 DNA: TGTGCCAGCAGTGATTTGGGGAATGAGCAGTTCTTC; CDR3 protein: CASSDLGNEQFF